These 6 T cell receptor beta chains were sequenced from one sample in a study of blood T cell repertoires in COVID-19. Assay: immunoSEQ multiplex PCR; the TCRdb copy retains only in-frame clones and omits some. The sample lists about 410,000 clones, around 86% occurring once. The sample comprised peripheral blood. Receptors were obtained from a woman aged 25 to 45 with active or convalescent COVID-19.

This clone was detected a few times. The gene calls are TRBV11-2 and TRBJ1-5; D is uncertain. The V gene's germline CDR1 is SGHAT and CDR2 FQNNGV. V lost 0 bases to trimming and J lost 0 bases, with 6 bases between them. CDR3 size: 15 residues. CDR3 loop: CASSLDSISNQPQHF. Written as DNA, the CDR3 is TGTGCCAGCAGCTTAGATAGCATTAGCAATCAGCCCCAGCATTTT.

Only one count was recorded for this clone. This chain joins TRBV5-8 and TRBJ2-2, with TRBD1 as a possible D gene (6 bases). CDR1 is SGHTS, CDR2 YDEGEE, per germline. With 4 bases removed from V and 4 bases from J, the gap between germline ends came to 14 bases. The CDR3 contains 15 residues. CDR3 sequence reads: CASSKRGMTTGELFF. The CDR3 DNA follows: TGTGCCAGCAGCAAAAGGGGGATGACCACCGGGGAGCTGTTTTTT.

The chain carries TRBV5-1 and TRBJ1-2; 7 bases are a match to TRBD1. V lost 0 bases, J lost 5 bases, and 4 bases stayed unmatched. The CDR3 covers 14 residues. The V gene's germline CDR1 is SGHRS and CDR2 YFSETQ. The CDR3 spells CASSLEGTVYGYTF. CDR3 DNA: TGCGCCAGCAGCTTGGAGGGGACAGTTTATGGCTACACCTTC.

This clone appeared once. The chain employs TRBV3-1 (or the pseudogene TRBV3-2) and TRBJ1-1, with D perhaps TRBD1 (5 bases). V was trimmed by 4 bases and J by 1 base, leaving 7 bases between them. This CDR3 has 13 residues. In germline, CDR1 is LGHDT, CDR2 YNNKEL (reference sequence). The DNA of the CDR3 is TGTGCCAGCAGCCTCGGACAGAACACTGAAGCTTTCTTT. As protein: CASSLGQNTEAFF.

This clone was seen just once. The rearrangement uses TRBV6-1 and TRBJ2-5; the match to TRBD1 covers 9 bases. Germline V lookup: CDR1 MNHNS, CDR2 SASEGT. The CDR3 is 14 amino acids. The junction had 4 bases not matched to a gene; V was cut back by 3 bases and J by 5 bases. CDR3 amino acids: CASSDTGGRETQYF. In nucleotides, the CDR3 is TGTGCCAGCAGTGACACAGGGGGCAGGGAGACCCAGTACTTC.

CDR3 protein: CASSHALQGAGTEAFF. The CDR3 region has the DNA TGTGCCAGCAGCCATGCCCTGCAGGGGGCAGGGACTGAAGCTTTCTTT. The chain is built from TRBV3-1 (or the pseudogene TRBV3-2) and TRBJ1-1; 8 positions match TRBD1. The CDR3 loop spans 16 amino acids. In germline, CDR1 is LGHDT, CDR2 YNNKEL (reference sequence). V shed 3 bases, J shed 5 bases, and the junction held 11 bases outside the gene matches.